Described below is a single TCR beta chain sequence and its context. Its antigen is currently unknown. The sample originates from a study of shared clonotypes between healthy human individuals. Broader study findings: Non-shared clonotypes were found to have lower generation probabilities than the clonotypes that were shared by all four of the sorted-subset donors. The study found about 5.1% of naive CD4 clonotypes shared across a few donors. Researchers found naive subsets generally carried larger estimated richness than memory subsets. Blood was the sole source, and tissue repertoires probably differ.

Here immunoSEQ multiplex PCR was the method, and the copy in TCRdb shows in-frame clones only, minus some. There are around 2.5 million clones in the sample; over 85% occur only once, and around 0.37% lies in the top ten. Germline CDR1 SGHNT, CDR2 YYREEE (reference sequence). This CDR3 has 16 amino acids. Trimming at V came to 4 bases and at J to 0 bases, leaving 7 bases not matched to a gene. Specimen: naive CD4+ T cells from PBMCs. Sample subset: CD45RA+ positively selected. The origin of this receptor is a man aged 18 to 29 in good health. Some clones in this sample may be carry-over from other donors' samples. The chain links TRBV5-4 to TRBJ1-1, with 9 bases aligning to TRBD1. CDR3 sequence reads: CASSIGQGNLNTEAFF. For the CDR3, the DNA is TGTGCCAGCAGCATCGGACAGGGGAACTTGAACACTGAAGCTTTCTTT.